Below are 22 T cell receptor beta chains sequenced from a single sample in a study of blood T cell repertoires in COVID-19. The method was immunoSEQ multiplex PCR; TCRdb's version includes in-frame clones alone and lacks a portion of them. The table shows about 140,000 clones, with approximately 85% occurring only once. Input material: PBMCs or T cells enriched from blood (not recorded which). These receptors came from a woman between 50 and 59 years old with acute COVID-19.

V and J are TRBV2 and TRBJ2-3, with D perhaps matching TRBD2 (5 bases). The CDR3 has 16 residues. The germline V and J ends were trimmed by 5 bases and 3 bases, with 18 bases remaining between them. Germline assignment: CDR1 SNHLY and CDR2 FYNNEI. The CDR3 sequence is CASSQPSDWGTDTQYF. In DNA, the CDR3 is TGTGCCAGCAGTCAACCCTCGGACTGGGGAACAGATACGCAGTATTTT.

V gene TRBV6-1 combines with J gene TRBJ2-7, with a possible D match to TRBD2 (5 bases). Trimming removed 3 bases at V and 3 bases at J, with 18 bases between. The length of the CDR3 is 16 residues. CDR1 is MNHNS and CDR2 is SASEGT in the germline V gene. As DNA, the CDR3 is TGTGCCAGCAGTGATTTAGCGACCGGAGTATTCTACGAGCAGTACTTC. Protein sequence: CASSDLATGVFYEQYF.

V gene TRBV11-3 combines with J gene TRBJ2-7, with unresolved D. Trimming shortened V by 0 bases and J by 2 bases, and 5 bases separated the two germline ends. Per germline, CDR1 SGHNT and CDR2 YENEEA. The CDR3 has 13 residues. In nucleotides, the CDR3 is TGTGCCAGCAGCTTAGAGAACACCTACGAGCAGTACTTC. This gives the protein CASSLENTYEQYF.

This rearrangement joins TRBV9 to TRBJ2-1; unclear D gene. Trimming stripped 0 bases from V and 6 bases from J, with 10 bases between. The CDR3 is 14 amino acids. The germline gives CDR1 SGDLS, CDR2 YYNGEE. CDR3: CASSVGGSTNEQFF. The DNA for the CDR3 is TGTGCCAGCAGCGTAGGTGGTAGCACCAATGAGCAGTTCTTC.

This chain joins TRBV6-5 and TRBJ1-1; D not certain. V was shortened by 7 bases and J by 3 bases, with 15 bases between the two germline ends. Germline-derived CDR1 and CDR2 are MNHEY and SVGAGI. There are 14 residues in the CDR3. The CDR3 nucleotides read TGTGCCAGCATTAGCAATTGTGGGTACACTGAAGCTTTCTTT. Translating it yields CASISNCGYTEAFF.

V is TRBV27 and J is TRBJ1-1, with D possibly being TRBD1 (6 bases). The CDR3 covers 13 residues. In germline, CDR1 is MNHEY, CDR2 SMNVEV (reference sequence). With 5 bases removed from V and 5 bases from J, the gap between germline ends came to 12 bases. CDR3 in amino acids: CASSPQGSTEAFF. The CDR3 DNA follows: TGTGCCAGCAGTCCACAGGGAAGTACTGAAGCTTTCTTT.

A note on this clone: The junction does not match germline at one end; this may be a read error. V usage is TRBV28 and J usage is TRBJ2-2; TRBD2 is a possible D gene (5 bases). This CDR3 spans 12 amino acids. CDR1 is MDHEN, CDR2 SYDVKM, per germline. The CDR3: CASTTPHRGAVF. The CDR3 nucleotides read TGTGCCAGCACCACACCGCACCGGGGAGCTGTTTTT.

The gene calls are TRBV27 and TRBJ2-1, with TRBD2 matching over 15 bases. Germline V CDR1 and CDR2: MNHEY, SMNVEV (reference sequence). The CDR3 is 19 amino acids. After removal of 6 bases from V and 1 base from J, the junction contained 10 bases not matched to a gene. CDR3 region: CASRRTSGRARSSYNEQFF. The CDR3 bases are TGTGCCAGCAGGAGGACTAGCGGGAGGGCCCGCTCTTCCTACAATGAGCAGTTCTTC.

The chain combines TRBV11-1 with TRBJ2-4; possible D gene TRBD2, 5 bases. The germline V and J ends were trimmed by 3 bases and 2 bases, with 11 bases remaining between them. The CDR3 length is 15 residues. Germline lookup yields CDR1 SGHAT and CDR2 FQDESV (reference sequence). CDR3 residues: CASSFSGVTKNIQYF. In nucleotides, the CDR3 is TGTGCCAGCAGCTTCTCCGGGGTCACCAAAAACATTCAGTACTTC. The whole variable domain, remainder taken from reference TRBV11-1 and TRBJ2-4, is EAEVAQSPRYKITEKSQAVAFWCDPISGHATLYWYRQILGQGPELLVQFQDESVVDDSQLPKDRFSAERLKGVDSTLKIQPAELGDSAMYLCASSFSGVTKNIQYFGAGTRLSVL.

The sample holds one count of this clone. The chain joins TRBV10-3 to TRBJ2-2, with TRBD1 identical over 8 bases. Unmatched junction bases numbered 7, after V lost 3 bases and J lost 4 bases. The CDR3 length is 16 residues. The V gene's germline CDR1 is ENHRY and CDR2 SYGVKD. The CDR3 protein is CAISDPDRVATGELFF. CDR3 bases: TGTGCCATCAGTGATCCGGACAGGGTAGCCACCGGGGAGCTGTTTTTT.

The chain combines TRBV11-2 with TRBJ2-7, with D possibly TRBD1 on 5 matching bases. The germline V gene encodes CDR1 SGHAT and CDR2 FQNNGV. V dropped 8 bases and J dropped 7 bases, with 24 bases sitting between them. This CDR3 contains 15 residues. CDR3 coding DNA: TGTGCCAGCTTGCAAGAGGAAACTACAAGGGGAGAGCAGTACTTC. Amino acid sequence: CASLQEETTRGEQYF.

The chain employs TRBV27 and TRBJ1-5, with TRBD1 matching over 7 bases. There are 15 residues in the CDR3. From germline, CDR1 is MNHEY and CDR2 SMNVEV (reference sequence). The V segment lost 0 bases and the J segment 6 bases; nucleotides outside the gene matches: 5. As DNA, the CDR3 is TGTGCCAGCAGTTTATCGAAGACAGGGAGTCAGCCCCAGCATTTT. It translates to CASSLSKTGSQPQHF.

This clone was counted a few times. The rearrangement joins TRBV5-1 to TRBJ1-3; TRBD1 matches at 8 bases. With 5 bases clipped from V and 2 bases from J, the junction kept 9 bases outside the gene matches. The V gene's germline CDR1 is SGHRS and CDR2 YFSETQ. This CDR3 spans 16 amino acids. The CDR3 DNA follows: TGCGCCAGCAGGCGTGGACAGGGTGACACTGGAAACACCATATATTTT. Its protein product is CASRRGQGDTGNTIYF.

This clone has just one count. The genes are TRBV18 and TRBJ2-6; tentatively, D is TRBD2 (6 bases). The CDR3 is 15 residues long. The ends were cut back, 6 bases at V and 10 bases at J, with 19 bases in the middle. Germline V lookup: CDR1 KGHSH, CDR2 LQKENI. The CDR3, as DNA: TGTGCCAGCTCGCGCACCAGGGAGGTTCAGAACGTCCTGACTTTC. Protein product: CASSRTREVQNVLTF.

The V call is TRBV4-1, the J call TRBJ2-7, with D perhaps TRBD1 (5 bases). V dropped 1 base and J dropped 6 bases, with 7 bases sitting between them. The CDR3 is 12 amino acids. Per the germline V gene, CDR1 is MGHRA and CDR2 is YSYEKL. CDR3 sequence (DNA): TGCGCCAGCAGCCAAGTGGGGCGCGAGCAGTACTTC. This sequence encodes CASSQVGREQYF.

The V gene is TRBV5-8, the J gene TRBJ1-1; no firm D call. The germline V gene encodes CDR1 SGHTS and CDR2 YDEGEE. The CDR3 is made up of 14 amino acids. Trimming took 3 bases from V and 0 from J, leaving 9 bases between them. CDR3 in DNA: TGTGCCAGCAGCTCGCTAGAGATGAACACTGAAGCTTTCTTT. This codes for CASSSLEMNTEAFF.

This clone was recorded a few times. The V call is TRBV3-1 (or the pseudogene TRBV3-2), the J call TRBJ1-2; D unresolved. Trimming shortened V by 1 base and J by 8 bases, and 26 bases separated the two germline ends. The CDR3 has 18 amino acids. The germline V gene has CDR1 LGHDT and CDR2 YNNKEL (reference sequence). CDR3 coding DNA: TGTGCCAGCAGCCAAGGCAACCACCCCGCGGCTGACCGAGGGGGCTACACCTTC. As protein: CASSQGNHPAADRGGYTF.

The gene calls are TRBV7-9 and TRBJ2-5; 10 bases agree with TRBD2. Germline loops: CDR1 SEHNR, CDR2 FQNEAQ (reference sequence). This CDR3 has 14 residues. V trimming: 6 bases; J trimming: 5 bases; junction bases outside the gene matches: 6. CDR3 sequence: CASSSTSGYETQYF. In DNA form, the CDR3 reads TGTGCCAGCAGTTCGACTAGCGGGTATGAGACCCAGTACTTC.

The V and J genes are TRBV4-2 and TRBJ1-1; possible D gene TRBD1, 5 bases. Trimming shortened V by 6 bases and J by 11 bases, and 16 bases separated the two germline ends. The CDR3 length is 12 residues. From germline, CDR1 is LGHNA and CDR2 YNFKEQ. CDR3 nucleotide sequence: TGTGCCAGCAGGCAGGGCCTAACAGAGGCTTTCTTT. It codes for CASRQGLTEAFF.

V is TRBV15 and J is TRBJ2-7; D may be TRBD2 (6 bases). From germline, CDR1 is LNHNV and CDR2 YYDKDF (reference sequence). The CDR3 spans 13 residues. Trimming pared 3 bases from V and 5 bases from J, leaving 11 bases between. The CDR3: CATSSETGDEQYF. The DNA of the CDR3 is TGTGCCACCAGCAGTGAGACGGGGGACGAGCAGTACTTC. Filled out from reference TRBV15 and TRBJ2-7, the complete variable domain reads DAMVIQNPRYQVTQFGKPVTLSCSQTLNHNVMYWYQQKSSQAPKLLFHYYDKDFNNEADTPDNFQSRRPNTSFCFLDIRSPGLGDTAMYLCATSSETGDEQYFGPGTRLTVT.

V and J are TRBV5-1 and TRBJ2-7; TRBD1 agrees at 7 bases. The J segment lost 0 bases and the V segment lost 4 bases, leaving 4 bases of the junction unmatched. The CDR3 length is 14 residues. Germline loops: CDR1 SGHRS, CDR2 YFSETQ. The CDR3 nucleotides read TGCGCCAGCAGCCCTCGACAGGGCTCCTACGAGCAGTACTTC. Its translation: CASSPRQGSYEQYF. Looking up the rest from reference TRBV5-1 and TRBJ2-7 gives the full variable domain: KAGVTQTPRYLIKTRGQQVTLSCSPISGHRSVSWYQQTPGQGLQFLFEYFSETQRNKGNFPGRFSGRQFSNSRSEMNVSTLELGDSALYLCASSPRQGSYEQYFGPGTRLTVT.

The gene calls are TRBV7-9 and TRBJ1-5; 8 bases match TRBD1. The CDR3 totals 15 residues. Germline V CDR1 and CDR2: SEHNR, FQNEAQ (reference sequence). With 5 bases clipped from V and 5 bases from J, the junction kept 8 bases outside the gene matches. CDR3 sequence (DNA): TGTGCCAGCAGCCCAGCCGGGACAGGAGATCAGCCCCAGCATTTT. Amino acids: CASSPAGTGDQPQHF.